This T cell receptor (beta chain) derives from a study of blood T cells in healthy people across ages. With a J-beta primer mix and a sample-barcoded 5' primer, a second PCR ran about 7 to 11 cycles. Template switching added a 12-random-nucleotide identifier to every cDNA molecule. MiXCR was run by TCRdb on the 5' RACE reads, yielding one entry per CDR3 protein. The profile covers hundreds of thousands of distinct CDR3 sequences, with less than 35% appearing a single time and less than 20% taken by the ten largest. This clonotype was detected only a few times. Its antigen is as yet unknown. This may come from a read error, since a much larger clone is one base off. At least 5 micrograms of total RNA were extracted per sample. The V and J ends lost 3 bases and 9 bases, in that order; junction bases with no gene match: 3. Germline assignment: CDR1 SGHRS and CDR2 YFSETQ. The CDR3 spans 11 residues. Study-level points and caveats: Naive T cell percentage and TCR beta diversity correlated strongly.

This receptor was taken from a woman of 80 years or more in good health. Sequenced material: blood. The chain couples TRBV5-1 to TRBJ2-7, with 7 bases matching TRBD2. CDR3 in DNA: TGCGCCAGCAGCTCGGAGCGGGGGCAGTACTTC. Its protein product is CASSSERGQYF. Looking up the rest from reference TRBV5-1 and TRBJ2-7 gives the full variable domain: KAGVTQTPRYLIKTRGQQVTLSCSPISGHRSVSWYQQTPGQGLQFLFEYFSETQRNKGNFPGRFSGRQFSNSRSEMNVSTLELGDSALYLCASSSERGQYFGPGTRLTVT.